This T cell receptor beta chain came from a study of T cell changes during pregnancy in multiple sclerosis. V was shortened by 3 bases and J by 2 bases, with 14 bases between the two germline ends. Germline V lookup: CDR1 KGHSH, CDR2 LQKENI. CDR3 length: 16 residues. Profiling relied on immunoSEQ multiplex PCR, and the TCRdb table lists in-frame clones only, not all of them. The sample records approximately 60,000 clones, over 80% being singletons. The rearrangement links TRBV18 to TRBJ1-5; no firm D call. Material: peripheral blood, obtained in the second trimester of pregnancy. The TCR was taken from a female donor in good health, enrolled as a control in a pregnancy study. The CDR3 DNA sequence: TGTGCCAGCTCACCCAGTGGTGGAGGCGGCAATCAGCCCCAGCATTTT. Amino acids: CASSPSGGGGNQPQHF.